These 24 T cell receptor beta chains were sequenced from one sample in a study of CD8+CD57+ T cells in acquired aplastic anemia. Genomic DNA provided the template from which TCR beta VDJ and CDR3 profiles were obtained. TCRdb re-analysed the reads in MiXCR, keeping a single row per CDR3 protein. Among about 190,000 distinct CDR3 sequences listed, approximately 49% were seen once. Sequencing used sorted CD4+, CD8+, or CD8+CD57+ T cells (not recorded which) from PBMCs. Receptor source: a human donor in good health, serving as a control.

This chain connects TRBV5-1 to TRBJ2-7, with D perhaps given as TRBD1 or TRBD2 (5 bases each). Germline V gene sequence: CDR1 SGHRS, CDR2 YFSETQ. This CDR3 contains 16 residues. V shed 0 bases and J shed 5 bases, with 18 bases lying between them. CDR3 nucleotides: TGCGCCAGCAGCTTGGTCGGTGGGGGAAAGGGAGACGAGCAGTACTTC. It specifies CASSLVGGGKGDEQYF.

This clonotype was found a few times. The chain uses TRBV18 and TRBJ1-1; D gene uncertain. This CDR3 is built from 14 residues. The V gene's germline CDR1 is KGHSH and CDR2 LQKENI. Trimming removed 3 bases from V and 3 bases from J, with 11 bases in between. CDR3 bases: TGTGCCAGCTCACCGACCTTATCGGACACTGAAGCTTTCTTT. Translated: CASSPTLSDTEAFF.

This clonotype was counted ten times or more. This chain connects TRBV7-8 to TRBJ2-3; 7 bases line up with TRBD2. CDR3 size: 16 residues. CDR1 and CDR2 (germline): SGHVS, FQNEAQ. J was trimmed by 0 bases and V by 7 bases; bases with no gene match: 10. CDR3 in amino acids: CASIRWGGASTDTQYF. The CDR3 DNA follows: TGTGCCAGCATCCGTTGGGGGGGTGCAAGCACAGATACGCAGTATTTT.

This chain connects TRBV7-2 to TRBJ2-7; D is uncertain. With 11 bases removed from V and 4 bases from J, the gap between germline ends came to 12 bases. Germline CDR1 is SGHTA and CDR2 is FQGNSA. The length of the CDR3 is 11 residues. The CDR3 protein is CAGPPGYEQYF. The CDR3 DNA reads TGTGCCGGCCCACCCGGGTACGAGCAGTACTTC.

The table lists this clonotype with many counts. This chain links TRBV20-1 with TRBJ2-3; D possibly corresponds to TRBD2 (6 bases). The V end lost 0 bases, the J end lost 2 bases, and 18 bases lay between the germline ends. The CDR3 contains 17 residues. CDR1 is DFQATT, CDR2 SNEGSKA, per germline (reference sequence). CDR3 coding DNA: TGCAGTGCTAGAGATCCAAACCCCGGGGGTATCACAGATACGCAGTATTTT. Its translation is CSARDPNPGGITDTQYF.

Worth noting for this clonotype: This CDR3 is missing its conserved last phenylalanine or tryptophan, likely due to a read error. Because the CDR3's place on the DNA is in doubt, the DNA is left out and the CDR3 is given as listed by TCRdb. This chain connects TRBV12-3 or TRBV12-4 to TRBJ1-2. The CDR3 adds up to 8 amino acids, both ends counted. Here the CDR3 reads CASSFRTS.

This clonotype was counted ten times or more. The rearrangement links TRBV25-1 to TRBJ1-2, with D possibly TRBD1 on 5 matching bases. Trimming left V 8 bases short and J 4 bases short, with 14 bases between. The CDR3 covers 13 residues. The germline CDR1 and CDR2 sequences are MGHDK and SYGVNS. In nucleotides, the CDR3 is TGTGCCAGCCGCCGCAGGGAGGGCTATGGCTACACCTTC. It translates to CASRRREGYGYTF.

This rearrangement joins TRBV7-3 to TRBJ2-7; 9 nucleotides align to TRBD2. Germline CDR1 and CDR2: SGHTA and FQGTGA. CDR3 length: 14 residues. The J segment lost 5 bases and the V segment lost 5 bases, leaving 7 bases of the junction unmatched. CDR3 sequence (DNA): TGTGCCAGCAGCGTAGGGGGACTAGCACACGAGCAGTACTTC. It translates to CASSVGGLAHEQYF.

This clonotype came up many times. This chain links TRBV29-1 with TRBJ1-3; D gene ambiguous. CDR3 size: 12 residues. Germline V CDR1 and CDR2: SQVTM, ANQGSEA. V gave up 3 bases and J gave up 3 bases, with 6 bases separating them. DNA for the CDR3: TGCAGCGTTGAGTCGAGTGGAAACACCATATATTTT. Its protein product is CSVESSGNTIYF.

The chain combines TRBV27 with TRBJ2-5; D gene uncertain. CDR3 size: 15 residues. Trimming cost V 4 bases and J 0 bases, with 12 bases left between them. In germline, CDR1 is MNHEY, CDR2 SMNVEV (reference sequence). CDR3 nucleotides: TGTGCCAGCAGTTGGCGGAATTCGTACCAAGAGACCCAGTACTTC. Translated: CASSWRNSYQETQYF.

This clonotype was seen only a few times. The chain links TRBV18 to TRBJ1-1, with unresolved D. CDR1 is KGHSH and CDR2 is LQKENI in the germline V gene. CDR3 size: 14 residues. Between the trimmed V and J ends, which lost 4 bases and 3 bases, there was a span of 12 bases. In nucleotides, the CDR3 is TGTGCCAGCTCACTCTCACAGAGGGACACTGAAGCTTTCTTT. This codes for CASSLSQRDTEAFF.

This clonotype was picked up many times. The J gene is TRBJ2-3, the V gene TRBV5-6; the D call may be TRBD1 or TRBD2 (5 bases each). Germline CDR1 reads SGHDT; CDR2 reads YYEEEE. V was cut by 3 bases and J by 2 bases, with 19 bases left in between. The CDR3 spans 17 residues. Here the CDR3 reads CASSWFWGGSITDTQYF. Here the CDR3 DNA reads TGTGCCAGCAGCTGGTTTTGGGGCGGGTCAATCACAGATACGCAGTATTTT.

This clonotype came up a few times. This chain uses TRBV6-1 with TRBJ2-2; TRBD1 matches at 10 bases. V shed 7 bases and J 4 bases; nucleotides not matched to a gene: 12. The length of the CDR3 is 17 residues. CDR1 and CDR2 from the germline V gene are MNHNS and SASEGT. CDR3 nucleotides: TGTGCCAGCATCCCATGGGGGGGACAGGGGTCCACCGGGGAGCTGTTTTTT. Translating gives CASIPWGGQGSTGELFF.

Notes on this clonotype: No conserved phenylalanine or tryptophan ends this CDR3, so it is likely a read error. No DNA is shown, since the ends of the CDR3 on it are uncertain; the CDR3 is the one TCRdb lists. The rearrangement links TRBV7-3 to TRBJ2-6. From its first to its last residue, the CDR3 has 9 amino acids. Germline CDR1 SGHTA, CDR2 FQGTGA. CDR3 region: CASSPAGTS.

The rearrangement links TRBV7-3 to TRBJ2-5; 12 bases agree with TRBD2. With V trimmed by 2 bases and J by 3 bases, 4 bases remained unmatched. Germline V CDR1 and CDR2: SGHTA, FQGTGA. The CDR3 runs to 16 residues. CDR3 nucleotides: TGTGCCAGCAGCTTAGGTGGACTAGCGGGAAAAGAGACCCAGTACTTC. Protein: CASSLGGLAGKETQYF.

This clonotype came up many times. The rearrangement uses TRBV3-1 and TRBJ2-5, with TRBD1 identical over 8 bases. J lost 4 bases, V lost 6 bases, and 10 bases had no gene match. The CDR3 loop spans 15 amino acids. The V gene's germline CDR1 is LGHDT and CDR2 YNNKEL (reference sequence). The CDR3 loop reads CASSSRTGPGETQYF. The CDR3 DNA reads TGTGCCAGCAGTTCCAGGACAGGGCCGGGAGAGACCCAGTACTTC.

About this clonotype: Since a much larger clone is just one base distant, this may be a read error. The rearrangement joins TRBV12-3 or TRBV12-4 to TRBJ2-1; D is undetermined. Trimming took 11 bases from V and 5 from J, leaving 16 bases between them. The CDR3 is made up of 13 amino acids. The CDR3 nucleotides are TGTGCCGGCACTTCGGACCGAGACAATGAGCAGTTCTTC. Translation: CAGTSDRDNEQFF.

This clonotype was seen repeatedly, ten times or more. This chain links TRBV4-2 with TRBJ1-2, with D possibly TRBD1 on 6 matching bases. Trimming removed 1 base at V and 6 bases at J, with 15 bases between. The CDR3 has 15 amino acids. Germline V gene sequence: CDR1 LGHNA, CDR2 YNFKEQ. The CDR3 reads CASSQGVTGYDGYTF. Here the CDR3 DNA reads TGTGCCAGCAGCCAAGGGGTAACAGGGTATGATGGCTACACCTTC.

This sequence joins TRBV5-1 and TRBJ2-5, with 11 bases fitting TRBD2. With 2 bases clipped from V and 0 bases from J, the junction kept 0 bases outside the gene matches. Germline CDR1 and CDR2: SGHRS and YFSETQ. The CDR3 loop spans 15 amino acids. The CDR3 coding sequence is TGCGCCAGCAGCTTTAGCGGGGGGGACCAAGAGACCCAGTACTTC. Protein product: CASSFSGGDQETQYF.

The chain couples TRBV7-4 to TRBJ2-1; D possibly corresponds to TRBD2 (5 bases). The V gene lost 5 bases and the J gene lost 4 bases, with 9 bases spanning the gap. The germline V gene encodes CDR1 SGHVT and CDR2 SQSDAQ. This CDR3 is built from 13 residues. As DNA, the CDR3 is TGTGCCAGCAGCGGCATAGCGTACAATGAGCAGTTCTTC. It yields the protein CASSGIAYNEQFF.

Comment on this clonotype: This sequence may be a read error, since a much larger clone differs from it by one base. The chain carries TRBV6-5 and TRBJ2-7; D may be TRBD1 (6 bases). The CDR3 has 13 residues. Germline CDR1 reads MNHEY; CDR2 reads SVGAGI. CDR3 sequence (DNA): TGTGCCAGCGGTTACGGACAGATCTACGAGCAGTACTTC. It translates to CASGYGQIYEQYF.

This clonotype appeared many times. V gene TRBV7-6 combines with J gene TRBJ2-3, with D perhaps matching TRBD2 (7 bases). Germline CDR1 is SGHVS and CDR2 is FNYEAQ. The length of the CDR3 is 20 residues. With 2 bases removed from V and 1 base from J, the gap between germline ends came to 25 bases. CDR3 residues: CASSLREKGGGLLGTDTQYF. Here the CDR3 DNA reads TGTGCCAGCAGCTTACGGGAAAAGGGGGGGGGCCTACTGGGCACAGATACGCAGTATTTT.

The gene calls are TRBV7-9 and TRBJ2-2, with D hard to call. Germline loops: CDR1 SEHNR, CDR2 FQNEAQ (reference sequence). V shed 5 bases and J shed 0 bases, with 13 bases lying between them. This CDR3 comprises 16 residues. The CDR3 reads CASSAEGSANTGELFF. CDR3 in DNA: TGTGCCAGCAGCGCCGAAGGATCAGCGAACACCGGGGAGCTGTTTTTT.

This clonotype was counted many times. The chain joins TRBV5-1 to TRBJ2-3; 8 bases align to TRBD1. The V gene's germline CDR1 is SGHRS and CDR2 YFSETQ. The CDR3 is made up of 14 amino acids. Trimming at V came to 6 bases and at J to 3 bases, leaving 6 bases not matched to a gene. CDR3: CASNDRGGTDTQYF. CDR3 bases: TGCGCCAGCAACGACAGGGGTGGAACAGATACGCAGTATTTT.